A single sample is the source of the 31 T cell receptor beta chains below, sequenced in a study of beta chain features in type 1 diabetes. The entirety of the isolated RNA underwent reverse transcription, so expressed TCRB transcripts were sequenced. Profiling relied on immunoSEQ multiplex PCR, and the TCRdb table lists in-frame clones only, not all of them. The sample shows approximately 260,000 clones, approximately 25% of them seen only once. Study conclusions and caveats: Type 1 diabetes patients had TCRB CDR3s that were shorter (moderately but significantly so) in all four CD4+ subsets.

No cognate antigen is known for these TCRs. The sequenced material came from naive CD4+ T cells from blood. These receptors came from a woman younger than 45 with type 1 diabetes.

A word on this clone: Relative to the germline gene, one junction end is altered; a read error may explain this. This chain joins TRBV7-2 and TRBJ2-3; 10 nucleotides line up with TRBD2. This CDR3 spans 18 amino acids. Germline CDR1 SGHTA, CDR2 FQGNSA. CDR3 sequence (DNA): TGTGCCAGCAGTTTAGGGATAGCGGGAGGATCTAGCACAGATACGCAGTATTTT. Protein sequence: CASSLGIAGGSSTDTQYF.

The chain links TRBV30 to TRBJ2-3; 7 bases are a match to TRBD2. The CDR3 extends over 15 amino acids. From germline, CDR1 is GTSNPN and CDR2 SVGIG (reference sequence). Unmatched junction bases numbered 5, after V lost 2 bases and J lost 0 bases. The CDR3 sequence is CAWSLSSGSTDTQYF. In nucleotides, the CDR3 is TGTGCCTGGAGTTTGTCTAGCGGCAGCACAGATACGCAGTATTTT. Full variable domain (outside the CDR3, taken from reference TRBV30 and TRBJ2-3): SQTIHQWPATLVQPVGSPLSLECTVEGTSNPNLYWYRQAAGRGLQLLFYSVGIGQISSEVPQNLSASRPQDRQFILSSKKLLLSDSGFYLCAWSLSSGSTDTQYFGPGTRLTVL.

CDR3 sequence (DNA): TGTGCCAGCAGCCCCACAACAGGGATGGCCACGGGGGGCGAGCAGTACTTC. Protein product: CASSPTTGMATGGEQYF. This chain connects TRBV4-2 to TRBJ2-7; a weak D match, TRBD2 (7 bases). CDR1 and CDR2 from the germline V gene are LGHNA and YNFKEQ. The CDR3 is 17 amino acids. V was shortened by 4 bases and J by 6 bases, with 25 bases between the two germline ends.

This chain links TRBV29-1 with TRBJ2-3; 8 nucleotides line up with TRBD2. V lost 7 bases, J lost 11 bases, and 5 bases stayed unmatched. This CDR3 has 10 residues. Germline V lookup: CDR1 SQVTM, CDR2 ANQGSEA. The CDR3 spells CSAGGGMQYF. CDR3 DNA: TGCAGCGCCGGGGGGGGAATGCAGTATTTT.

This clone was seen a few times. As DNA, the CDR3 is TGTGCCTGGAGTGTACAACTAGCGGGAGGGTTATCTGAGCAGTTCTTC. Translated, it gives CAWSVQLAGGLSEQFF. This chain uses TRBV30 with TRBJ2-1; TRBD2 aligns across 13 bases. V was clipped by 0 bases and J by 9 bases; unmatched bases: 8. Germline-derived CDR1 and CDR2 are GTSNPN and SVGIG (reference sequence). CDR3 length: 16 amino acids.

The chain is built from TRBV10-3 and TRBJ2-1; maybe TRBD1 (6 bases). V gave up 4 bases and J gave up 0 bases, with 25 bases separating them. The CDR3 extends over 20 amino acids. From germline, CDR1 is ENHRY and CDR2 SYGVKD. Here the CDR3 reads CAISAGPGQWRESSYNEQFF. The CDR3 bases are TGTGCCATCAGTGCAGGGCCGGGACAATGGCGAGAAAGCTCCTACAATGAGCAGTTCTTC.

The rearrangement joins TRBV6-4 to TRBJ2-1; 13 bases are a match to TRBD2. V shed 6 bases and J 5 bases; nucleotides not matched to a gene: 4. CDR1 is MRHNA and CDR2 is SNTAGT in the germline V gene. This CDR3 has 15 amino acids. The CDR3 DNA reads as TGTGCCAGCAGGCGACTAGCGGGAGGCAACAATGAGCAGTTCTTC. It specifies CASRRLAGGNNEQFF.

The chain recombines TRBV10-3 with TRBJ2-5; 9 bases match TRBD1. This CDR3 region has 13 residues. Germline V gene sequence: CDR1 ENHRY, CDR2 SYGVKD. Trimming cost V 8 bases and J 2 bases; bases outside gene matches: 3. The CDR3 protein is CAIGTGQQETQYF. Here the CDR3 DNA reads TGTGCCATCGGGACAGGGCAACAAGAGACCCAGTACTTC.

This clone was counted between two and nine times. This chain connects TRBV5-1 to TRBJ2-3, with 13 bases identical to TRBD2. Germline CDR1 SGHRS, CDR2 YFSETQ. There are 17 residues in the CDR3. V lost 1 base, J lost 5 bases, and 7 bases stayed unmatched. The CDR3 here is CASSLSTSGRAVDTQYF. CDR3 sequence (DNA): TGCGCCAGCAGCTTGAGCACTAGCGGGAGGGCTGTAGATACGCAGTATTTT. The full variable domain, its missing parts supplied by reference TRBV5-1 and TRBJ2-3, is KAGVTQTPRYLIKTRGQQVTLSCSPISGHRSVSWYQQTPGQGLQFLFEYFSETQRNKGNFPGRFSGRQFSNSRSEMNVSTLELGDSALYLCASSLSTSGRAVDTQYFGPGTRLTVL.

The V and J genes are TRBV6-5 and TRBJ1-2; D uncertain. In germline, CDR1 is MNHEY, CDR2 SVGAGI. V dropped 7 bases and J dropped 7 bases, with 16 bases sitting between them. CDR3 length: 13 residues. CDR3 amino acids: CASTEATGIGYTF. Written as DNA, the CDR3 is TGTGCCAGCACCGAGGCAACCGGAATTGGCTACACCTTC.

The chain has TRBV6-5 and TRBJ2-1; no definite D call. V lost 10 bases to trimming and J lost 3 bases, with 10 bases between them. CDR1 and CDR2 from the germline V gene are MNHEY and SVGAGI. The CDR3 runs to 12 residues. CDR3 region: CATRVLYNEQFF. The CDR3 nucleotides are TGTGCCACCCGGGTTCTCTACAATGAGCAGTTCTTC.

The J gene is TRBJ1-1, the V gene TRBV30; 8 bases fit TRBD1. The CDR3 loop spans 16 amino acids. Germline CDR1 GTSNPN, CDR2 SVGIG (reference sequence). Trimming took 0 bases from V and 11 from J; bases not matched to a gene: 17. The CDR3 region has the DNA TGTGCCTGGAGTGTAGACTCCGCTCTTCAGGGGGCTAGCGCTTTCTTT. It yields the protein CAWSVDSALQGASAFF.

This clone was counted a few times. The chain links TRBV5-1 to TRBJ2-1, with 9 bases matching TRBD2. The V gene's germline CDR1 is SGHRS and CDR2 YFSETQ. Trimming at V came to 2 bases and at J to 6 bases, leaving 6 bases not matched to a gene. CDR3 length equals 15 residues. CDR3 sequence: CASSLAGGAPNEQFF. In DNA form, the CDR3 reads TGCGCCAGCAGCTTAGCGGGAGGAGCCCCCAATGAGCAGTTCTTC.

The chain couples TRBV28 to TRBJ1-1, with no clear D. The germline V gene encodes CDR1 MDHEN and CDR2 SYDVKM. Trimming took off 5 bases at V and 1 base at J, with 11 bases between the two ends. This CDR3 is 14 amino acids long. The DNA for the CDR3 is TGTGCCAGCAGTCGGAGACGCCCGAACACTGAAGCTTTCTTT. Amino acid sequence: CASSRRRPNTEAFF. The full variable domain, rest sourced from reference TRBV28 and TRBJ1-1, is DVKVTQSSRYLVKRTGEKVFLECVQDMDHENMFWYRQDPGLGLRLIYFSYDVKMKEKGDIPEGYSVSREKKERFSLILESASTNQTSMYLCASSRRRPNTEAFFGQGTRLTVV.

This sequence joins TRBV14 and TRBJ2-7; D gene ambiguous. Trimming stripped 1 base from V and 3 bases from J, with 10 bases between. The germline V gene encodes CDR1 SGHDN and CDR2 FVKESK. The CDR3 extends over 14 amino acids. Here the CDR3 DNA reads TGTGCCAGCAGCCAAGGAGGAGAATACTACGAGCAGTACTTC. It specifies CASSQGGEYYEQYF.

This clone was seen a few times. The genes are TRBV19 and TRBJ1-1; D remains unclear. Trimming removed 5 bases at V and 11 bases at J, with 12 bases between. The CDR3 runs to 11 residues. Germline CDR1 and CDR2: LNHDA and SQIVND (reference sequence). In nucleotides, the CDR3 is TGTGCCAGTAGTTCGGGTGCCGGGGCTTTCTTT. Its translation: CASSSGAGAFF.

This clone was seen a few times. The V call is TRBV19, the J call TRBJ1-1; maybe TRBD1 (5 bases). Trimming took off 9 bases at V and 5 bases at J, with 10 bases between the two ends. The CDR3 runs 11 residues. Germline CDR1 reads LNHDA; CDR2 reads SQIVND (reference sequence). CDR3 amino acids: CASGGVTEAFF. CDR3 nucleotides: TGTGCCAGCGGAGGGGTAACTGAAGCTTTCTTT.

This clone was counted only a few times. CDR3 protein: CASSRSQGIGELFF. The DNA for the CDR3 is TGTGCCAGCAGCCGCTCCCAGGGCATCGGGGAGCTGTTTTTT. The chain recombines TRBV11-2 with TRBJ2-2, with a possible D match to TRBD1 (5 bases). The CDR3 runs 14 residues. V shed 5 bases and J shed 7 bases, with 14 bases lying between them. The germline V gene encodes CDR1 SGHAT and CDR2 FQNNGV.

This clone was seen a handful of times. The chain links TRBV19 to TRBJ2-4; D is unclear. CDR1 LNHDA and CDR2 SQIVND come from the germline V gene (reference sequence). CDR3 length equals 12 residues. Trimming shortened V by 0 bases and J by 15 bases, and 12 bases separated the two germline ends. The CDR3 region has the DNA TGTGCCAGTAGTATAGAGGGCTCGAAGCTGTACTTC. It yields the protein CASSIEGSKLYF.

V usage is TRBV21-1 and J usage is TRBJ2-1; the table's D call TRBD1 went unverified against the DNA. TRBV21-1 is an annotated pseudogene. This CDR3 has 14 residues. CDR3 sequence: CASSKAQNKNEQFF. CDR3 coding DNA: TGTGCCAGCAGCAAAGCACAGAATAAGAATGAGCAGTTCTTC.

This clone was observed a handful of times. The V and J genes are TRBV27 and TRBJ2-1; unclear D gene. Germline V gene data show CDR1 as MNHEY and CDR2 as SMNVEV (reference sequence). Trimming shortened V by 9 bases and J by 5 bases, and 5 bases separated the two germline ends. The CDR3 covers 10 residues. The CDR3 DNA follows: TGTGCCAGGAACAACAATGAGCAGTTCTTC. Translation: CARNNNEQFF.

The sample holds a few counts of this clone. This chain connects TRBV4-2 to TRBJ2-6; 7 bases agree with TRBD1. The CDR3 loop spans 15 amino acids. The germline CDR1 and CDR2 sequences are LGHNA and YNFKEQ. J was trimmed by 4 bases and V by 2 bases; bases with no gene match: 2. CDR3 DNA sequence: TGTGCCAGCAGCCAAACGGACAGGGGGGCCAACGTCCTGACTTTC. It is translated as CASSQTDRGANVLTF.

The V gene is TRBV13, the J gene TRBJ2-1, with TRBD1 matching over 9 bases. Per germline, CDR1 PRHDT and CDR2 FYEKMQ (reference sequence). The CDR3 length is 15 residues. V was pared by 5 bases and J by 7 bases, with 9 bases of the junction left unmatched. The DNA for the CDR3 is TGTGCCAGCAGCGTGACAGGGGGGCTACAGAATGAGCAGTTCTTC. Protein product: CASSVTGGLQNEQFF.

This clone was observed a handful of times. The rearrangement joins TRBV6-1 to TRBJ2-3; TRBD2 matches 7 bases. Looked up from germline, CDR1 is MNHNS and CDR2 is SASEGT. After removal of 7 bases from V and 3 bases from J, the junction contained 7 bases not matched to a gene. The length of the CDR3 is 14 residues. This CDR3 reads CASTAVAGTDTQYF. The DNA of the CDR3 is TGTGCCAGCACGGCGGTAGCGGGTACAGATACGCAGTATTTT.

This clone was counted between two and nine times. This chain connects TRBV7-3 to TRBJ2-7; D is unclear. The length of the CDR3 is 8 residues. The germline V gene encodes CDR1 SGHTA and CDR2 FQGTGA. V lost 9 bases to trimming and J lost 12 bases, with 9 bases between them. In nucleotides, the CDR3 is TGTGCCAGGCGACTTGGGTACTTC. It translates to CARRLGYF.

This clone was counted a few times. The J gene is TRBJ2-7, the V gene TRBV7-9; 10 bases align to TRBD2. Per the germline V gene, CDR1 is SEHNR and CDR2 is FQNEAQ (reference sequence). V trimming: 5 bases; J trimming: 2 bases; junction bases outside the gene matches: 3. The CDR3 extends over 14 amino acids. CDR3 residues: CASSVSGGTYEQYF. The CDR3 nucleotides read TGTGCCAGCAGCGTTAGCGGGGGGACCTACGAGCAGTACTTC.

This clone came up a few times. The chain couples TRBV7-9 to TRBJ1-4; a possible D gene is TRBD1 (5 bases). V was trimmed by 0 bases and J by 8 bases, leaving 10 bases between them. Germline V CDR1 and CDR2: SEHNR, FQNEAQ (reference sequence). The CDR3 is 14 amino acids. CDR3 region: CASSLALWGEKLFF. In nucleotides, the CDR3 is TGTGCCAGCAGCTTAGCTCTTTGGGGCGAAAAACTGTTTTTT.

Remarks on this clone: The sample has other DNA sequences that encode this CDR3 too. The chain carries TRBV7-9 and TRBJ2-7; D may be TRBD1 (5 bases). CDR3 length: 12 amino acids. From germline, CDR1 is SEHNR and CDR2 FQNEAQ (reference sequence). Trimming left V 4 bases short and J 3 bases short, with 7 bases between. Written as DNA, the CDR3 is TGTGCCAGCAGCTCTCAGGGCTACGAGCAGTACTTC. Translated: CASSSQGYEQYF.

The J gene is TRBJ1-2, the V gene TRBV28, with 7 nucleotides matching TRBD1. CDR3 length: 12 amino acids. V shed 8 bases and J 7 bases; nucleotides not matched to a gene: 7. Germline values: CDR1 MDHEN, CDR2 SYDVKM. CDR3 region: CASDDRARGYTF. The CDR3 DNA sequence: TGTGCCAGCGATGACAGGGCCCGTGGCTACACCTTC.

The J gene is TRBJ2-5, the V gene TRBV5-1; D call uncertain. The CDR3 is made up of 12 amino acids. Germline V gene data show CDR1 as SGHRS and CDR2 as YFSETQ. Trimming shortened V by 4 bases and J by 0 bases, and 4 bases separated the two germline ends. CDR3 loop: CASSVNQETQYF. For the CDR3, the DNA is TGCGCCAGCAGCGTAAACCAAGAGACCCAGTACTTC.

This clone showed up just a few times. The rearrangement joins TRBV4-1 to TRBJ2-7; tentative D call: TRBD2 (6 bases). This CDR3 comprises 19 residues. CDR1 and CDR2 (germline): MGHRA, YSYEKL. The V end was cut by 4 bases, the J end by 7 bases, with 32 bases between. This CDR3 is CASSPTPTMWLATMWEQYF. CDR3 sequence (DNA): TGCGCCAGCAGCCCTACACCCACAATGTGGCTAGCGACTATGTGGGAGCAGTACTTC.